This T cell receptor (beta chain) appears in the sequencing data of a study of control samples from healthy donors and cancer patients. Measured with immunoSEQ multiplex PCR; TCRdb has only the in-frame clones, and not every one. The repertoire holds 400,000 to 450,000 clones, with approximately 90% as singletons. This clone was recorded once. This clonotype was sampled from a man aged 40-55 years with head and neck cancer. Material: PBMCs.

The CDR3 coding sequence is TGCGCCAGCAGCCACGGGACAGGGAGTCCGGATACGCAGTATTTT. Amino acids: CASSHGTGSPDTQYF. This chain uses TRBV4-3 with TRBJ2-3, with 9 positions matching TRBD1. The CDR3 is made up of 15 amino acids. Losses at the gene ends were 3 bases for V and 6 bases for J; bases not matched to a gene: 7. Germline CDR1 and CDR2: LGHNA and YSLEER.